This TCR beta chain originates from a study of blood T cell repertoires in COVID-19. Sequencing used immunoSEQ multiplex PCR; TCRdb keeps in-frame clones, though not all of them. Of around 15,000 clones in the sample, around 85% were seen once. Only a few counts were recorded for this clone. Germline CDR1 reads SQVTM; CDR2 reads ANQGSEA. The CDR3 spans 12 residues. The J segment lost 3 bases and the V segment lost 6 bases, leaving 1 base of the junction unmatched. The rearrangement links TRBV29-1 to TRBJ1-3; 8 bases match TRBD1. The sample comprised peripheral blood. This TCR was recovered from a man in his 70s in a cohort sampled during active COVID-19. This CDR3 is CSVDRGGNTIYF. CDR3 bases: TGCAGCGTCGACAGGGGTGGAAACACCATATATTTT.